This T cell receptor (beta chain) was identified during a study of blood T cell repertoires in COVID-19. On the study more broadly: Donors in the United States, Italy and Spain gave samples during acute or convalescent COVID-19.

Some clones are missing from TCRdb's copy, which holds only in-frame ones; the method was immunoSEQ multiplex PCR. The sample carries around 220,000 clones, 70% to 90% recorded once. The germline gives CDR1 MNHEY, CDR2 SVGAGI. Germline trimming cut 4 bases from V and 8 bases from J; bases unmatched to any gene: 10. The CDR3 spans 15 residues. The sequenced material came from peripheral blood. The V and J genes are TRBV6-5 and TRBJ2-4; TRBD2 aligns across 8 bases. The clonotype originates from a man aged 50 or older with acute or convalescent COVID-19. CDR3 loop: CASSSPSGGGDIQYF. CDR3 DNA sequence: TGTGCCAGCAGTTCCCCGAGCGGGGGCGGGGACATTCAGTACTTC.